A selection of T cell receptor beta chains follows, all from one sample in a study of blood T cells in healthy people across ages. MiXCR was run by TCRdb on the 5' RACE reads, yielding one entry per CDR3 protein. The data show about 1.4 million distinct CDR3 sequences, roughly 59% seen once. Sequencing input: blood. These receptor sequences come from a man younger than 35 in good health. The CDR3 runs from the conserved cysteine through the conserved F or W. D genes are given only for firm matches. Rows may omit the clone size; those that give it use once, few, many or a size class.

>few|.|TRBV7-9|TRBJ2-3
TGTGCCAGTAGGGCTGGAGATACGCAGTATTTT
CASRAGDTQYF
>.|.|TRBV6-5|TRBJ2-1
TGTGCCAGCAGTTACTCGATGTACCGCGGGAAACCTCACAATGAGCAGTTCTTC
CASSYSMYRGKPHNEQFF
>.|TRBD1|TRBV10-3|TRBJ2-1
TGTGCCATCAGTAGTCCCGGGACAGGCAATGAGCAGTTCTTC
CAISSPGTGNEQFF
>.|.|TRBV7-9|TRBJ2-4
TGTGCCAGCAGCCGGGTGGGAGAAAACATTCAGTACTTC
CASSRVGENIQYF
>.|.|TRBV4-1|TRBJ2-7
TGCGCCAGCAGCCAAGAAGTAGGAACTATCTCCTACGAGCAGTACTTC
CASSQEVGTISYEQYF
>.|.|TRBV19|TRBJ1-1
TGTGCCAGTATGAGCGAACCTTGGGACACTGAAGCTTTCTTT
CASMSEPWDTEAFF
>.|.|TRBV4-1|TRBJ2-7
TGCGCCAGCAGCCCAGAGGAGCACGAGCAGTACTTC
CASSPEEHEQYF
>.|.|TRBV12-3/TRBV12-4|TRBJ2-4
TGTGCCAGCAGCCAGCCGGGGCATAGTGAAAACATTCAGTACTTC
CASSQPGHSENIQYF
>once|.|TRBV20-1|TRBJ2-7
TGCAGTGCTAGAAAGGCAGGGGTTCTCTCCTACGAGCAGTACTTC
CSARKAGVLSYEQYF
>.|.|TRBV3-1|TRBJ2-5
TGTGCCAGCAGCCAAGGTGCAGTCGGGCTAGAGACCCAGTACTTC
CASSQGAVGLETQYF
>.|TRBD1|TRBV20-1|TRBJ1-5
TGCAGTGCTAGAGTCGGACAGGGGACTCAGCCCCAGCATTTT
CSARVGQGTQPQHF
>.|.|TRBV19|TRBJ2-7
TGTGCCAGTAGTGATCGTCCCGGTTCCCACGAGCAGTACTTC
CASSDRPGSHEQYF